The rows below give T cell receptor beta chains drawn from one sample of a study of blood T cell repertoires in COVID-19. This table comes from immunoSEQ multiplex PCR, and its TCRdb copy is limited to in-frame clones, with some not included. Found here are approximately 58,000 clones, roughly 77% of them singletons; the top ten hold roughly 29%. Sequences were obtained from peripheral blood. The receptor source for this set is a man aged 60 to 75 with COVID-19, enrolled during active disease. Both conserved end residues are part of each CDR3. The D gene is left open where the match is weak. Size tells how often a clone was seen (once, few, many) or the class of an expanded clone, and some rows leave it out.

j_gene	v_gene	abundance	d_gene	CDR3nt	CDR3aa
TRBJ1-6	TRBV13	-	-	TGTGCCAGCAGCTTAGAGGGCAGGGGAAATTCACCCCTCCACTTT	CASSLEGRGNSPLHF
TRBJ1-3	TRBV5-6	-	-	TGTGCCAGCAGCTTGTTGGAGTTTGGTGGAAACACCATATATTTT	CASSLLEFGGNTIYF
TRBJ2-7	TRBV28	-	-	TGTGCCAGCAGTCGAGCCCGCGGCCAGCCCTACGAGCAGTACTTC	CASSRARGQPYEQYF
TRBJ1-5	TRBV7-2	once	-	TGTGCCAGCAGCTTAGGCAGGTACGGCAATCAGCCCCAGCATTTT	CASSLGRYGNQPQHF
TRBJ2-2	TRBV4-2	few	-	TGTGCCAGCAGCCAAGATCGGAGGGTTAATACCGGGGAGCTGTTTTTT	CASSQDRRVNTGELFF
TRBJ1-3	TRBV7-9	-	-	TGTGCCAGCAGCTTAGCAACTGTCTCTGGAAACACCATATATTTT	CASSLATVSGNTIYF
TRBJ1-5	TRBV13	once	TRBD1	TGTGCCAGCAGCTTCGGACAGGAGGGCAATCAGCCCCAGCATTTT	CASSFGQEGNQPQHF
TRBJ2-1	TRBV5-5	few	TRBD2	TGTGCCAGCAGCCCGAGCGGGAGGTCCTACAATGAGCAGTTCTTC	CASSPSGRSYNEQFF
TRBJ2-1	TRBV30	-	-	TGTGCCTGGAGAGAAGGACTGGCCACTGAGCAGTTCTTC	CAWREGLATEQFF
TRBJ1-1	TRBV5-6	-	TRBD1	TGTGCCAGCAGCTCGACAGGGCGGGACACTGAAGCTTTCTTT	CASSSTGRDTEAFF
TRBJ1-5	TRBV4-2	-	-	TGTGCCAGCAGCCAAGAAAAGGGGGGCAATCAGCCCCAGCATTTT	CASSQEKGGNQPQHF
TRBJ2-7	TRBV7-2	-	TRBD1	TGTGCCAGCAGTCTAAACCCAGGGACAGCCAACCACGAGCAGTACTTC	CASSLNPGTANHEQYF
TRBJ2-1	TRBV27	-	TRBD2	TGTGCCAGCAGTTTCAGGCTAGCGGGCAATGAGCAGTTCTTC	CASSFRLAGNEQFF
TRBJ1-1	TRBV6-2/TRBV6-3	once	TRBD1	TGTGCCAGCAGTTACGTTCGGACAGGGACTCCGGAGGACACTGAAGCTTTCTTT	CASSYVRTGTPEDTEAFF
TRBJ2-3	TRBV5-4	-	TRBD2	TGTGCCAGCAGCTTGGCCGGAGCGGGGGGCGGGGATACGCAGTATTTT	CASSLAGAGGGDTQYF
TRBJ1-1	TRBV9	-	-	TGTGCCAGCAGCGTGGGACACCAGAACACTGAAGCTTTCTTT	CASSVGHQNTEAFF
TRBJ2-3	TRBV13	-	-	TGTGCCAGCAGCCTCCGGTTCGGTCGTACTAGCACAGATACGCAGTATTTT	CASSLRFGRTSTDTQYF
TRBJ2-3	TRBV7-9	-	TRBD1	TGTGCCTCAAGGGACAGAGATACGCAGTATTTT	CASRDRDTQYF
TRBJ2-5	TRBV11-3	-	TRBD2	TGTGCCAGCAGCCCGTACCCCCGTAGCGGGGTTTCCCAAGAGACCCAGTACTTC	CASSPYPRSGVSQETQYF
TRBJ1-5	TRBV5-5	-	-	TGTGCCAGCAGCTGGGCCGGGATTTCTACCACTCAGCCCCAGCATTTT	CASSWAGISTTQPQHF
TRBJ2-5	TRBV19	-	TRBD1	TGTGCCAGTAGTACCTCAAACGGACAGGGTAGGGAGACCCAGTACTTC	CASSTSNGQGRETQYF
TRBJ2-1	TRBV19	-	TRBD2	TGTGCCAGTAGTATAGGACTAGCGGGCAAGTACAATGAGCAGTTCTTC	CASSIGLAGKYNEQFF
TRBJ2-6	TRBV4-1	-	TRBD1	TGCGCCAGCAGCCAAGGCAGGGGGTACGAGTCTGGGGCCAACGTCCTGACTTTC	CASSQGRGYESGANVLTF
TRBJ1-1	TRBV29-1	-	-	TGCAGCGTCCTAGAGAACACTGAAGCTTTCTTT	CSVLENTEAFF
TRBJ2-3	TRBV19	-	-	TGTGCCAGCTCACCAACAAGCGCAGATACGCAGTATTTT	CASSPTSADTQYF
TRBJ1-2	TRBV2	-	TRBD1	TGTGCCAGCATTTGGGGACAGGGGAACTATGGCTACACCTTC	CASIWGQGNYGYTF
TRBJ2-5	TRBV9	-	-	TGTGCCAGCAGCGTAGCTGTAGGGGTAGAGACCCAGTACTTC	CASSVAVGVETQYF
TRBJ1-4	TRBV18	once	TRBD1	TGTGCCAGCTCACCCAGACAGGGCTCTAATGAAAAACTGTTTTTT	CASSPRQGSNEKLFF
TRBJ2-3	TRBV5-4	-	TRBD1	TGTGCCAGCAGCTGGGGACAGGGAGACACAGATACGCAGTATTTT	CASSWGQGDTDTQYF
TRBJ2-4	TRBV29-1	once	TRBD1	TGCAGCGTTCGGTCCACAGGGGAAAACATTCAGTACTTC	CSVRSTGENIQYF
TRBJ2-5	TRBV3-1/TRBV3-2	-	-	TGTGCCAGCAGCCAGCCAGGCAGGCTAGAGGGCCAGTACTTC	CASSQPGRLEGQYF
TRBJ1-5	TRBV2	-	-	TGTGCCAGCAGTGGGTCGGGGGGCAATCAGCCCCAGCATTTT	CASSGSGGNQPQHF
TRBJ1-2	TRBV7-8	once	TRBD1	TGTGCCAGCAGCATGGACAGGGGTCGTGGCTACACCTTC	CASSMDRGRGYTF
TRBJ1-2	TRBV7-2	-	-	TGTGCCAGCAGCTTAGCGACTTGGAGAAACTATGGCTACACCTTC	CASSLATWRNYGYTF
TRBJ2-7	TRBV27	-	-	TGTGCCAGCAGTTTAGGGGCGGCGAGTGGCGAGCAGTACTTC	CASSLGAASGEQYF
TRBJ2-3	TRBV7-3	-	-	TGTGCCAGCAGCCCAAGCGGGAGCACAGATACGCAGTATTTT	CASSPSGSTDTQYF
TRBJ2-7	TRBV5-5	-	TRBD1	TGTGCCAGCACCACTTCCATCGGGACAGGGGGCGGCGAGCAGTACTTC	CASTTSIGTGGGEQYF
TRBJ1-4	TRBV28	-	TRBD1	TGTGCCAGCAACCCCCAGGGGGCGCTCAGGGAAAAACTGTTTTTT	CASNPQGALREKLFF
TRBJ2-7	TRBV20-1	-	TRBD2	TGCAGTGCTAGTAGCCAAGCCGGGACTAGCGGCTACGAGCAGTACTTC	CSASSQAGTSGYEQYF
TRBJ1-3	TRBV2	-	-	TGTGCCAGCAGTGAAGGAACGACAGGTGGAAACACCATATATTTT	CASSEGTTGGNTIYF
TRBJ2-3	TRBV7-3	-	TRBD2	TGTGCCAGCAGCCCCCTAGCGGGGGGGAGAGATACGCAGTATTTT	CASSPLAGGRDTQYF
TRBJ1-2	TRBV7-3	-	TRBD1	TGTGCCAGCAGCTTAAGACAGGGTTATGGCTACACCTTC	CASSLRQGYGYTF
TRBJ1-5	TRBV12-2	-	-	TGTGCAAGTCGCTTCCCCCCAGAGCCGGCGCGGAATCAGCCCCAGCATTTT	CASRFPPEPARNQPQHF
TRBJ2-1	TRBV3-1/TRBV3-2	-	TRBD1	TGTGCCAGCAGCCCCCACAGGGGGATAGGGGATGAGCAGTTCTTC	CASSPHRGIGDEQFF
TRBJ2-3	TRBV5-4	once	-	TGTGCCAGCAGCTTGGAGGCGGGGCGACCCTTCACAGATACGCAGTATTTT	CASSLEAGRPFTDTQYF
TRBJ2-3	TRBV19	-	-	TGTGCCACCTCACTGGCAGATACGCAGTATTTT	CATSLADTQYF
TRBJ2-1	TRBV5-6	-	TRBD2	TGTGCCAGCAGTCACCTGGGGCGGGAGGGTTACAATGAGCAGTTCTTC	CASSHLGREGYNEQFF
TRBJ1-4	TRBV6-5	-	TRBD1	TGTGCCAGCAGTCCAACAACAGGGGGTCTCGAAAAACTGTTTTTT	CASSPTTGGLEKLFF
TRBJ2-1	TRBV14	-	TRBD2	TGTGCCTGCAAGGACGTAGCGGGGCCCTACAATGAGCAGTTCTTC	CACKDVAGPYNEQFF
TRBJ1-2	TRBV27	-	TRBD1	TGTGCCAGCAGTTCCTACAGGGGTGGTGGCTACACCTTC	CASSSYRGGGYTF
TRBJ1-2	TRBV6-1	-	-	TGTGCCAGCAGTGAAGGCGGGTTAATTCACTATGGCTACACCTTC	CASSEGGLIHYGYTF
TRBJ1-1	TRBV5-4	few	TRBD1	TGTGCCAGCAGCTTGGACAGGGGGAACACTGAAGCTTTCTTT	CASSLDRGNTEAFF
TRBJ1-5	TRBV2	-	TRBD1	TGTGCCAGCAGGGCACACAGGGGGCCCGGCAATCAGCCCCAGCATTTT	CASRAHRGPGNQPQHF
TRBJ2-7	TRBV19	-	TRBD1	TGTGCCAGAAATGAGGGGGACAGGGGTTCCTACGAGCAGTACTTC	CARNEGDRGSYEQYF
TRBJ1-5	TRBV2	-	TRBD1	TGTGCCGGTTCACAGGGGAATAGCAATCAGCCCCAGCATTTT	CAGSQGNSNQPQHF
TRBJ2-1	TRBV3-1/TRBV3-2	-	-	TGTGCCAGCAGCCCTAAGAGTGGGAGCGAGCAGTTCTTC	CASSPKSGSEQFF